One sample yielded the 15 T cell receptor beta chains listed below, sequenced in a study of cytomegalovirus exposure and HLA in healthy donors. The PCR contained 60 Vbeta and 13 Jbeta primers. Here immunoSEQ multiplex PCR was the method, and the copy in TCRdb shows in-frame clones only, minus some. The sample holds about 140,000 clones, more than 65% seen once. Sequencing was carried out using PBMCs. Receptors were obtained from a woman aged 30 to 39 in good health and CMV-seronegative.

The J gene is TRBJ2-5, the V gene TRBV29-1; 12 bases are a match to TRBD2. The CDR3 totals 14 residues. The germline gives CDR1 SQVTM, CDR2 ANQGSEA. J lost 4 bases, V lost 7 bases, and 7 bases had no gene match. The CDR3 DNA sequence: TGCAGCGGACGACTAGCGGGAGTGGGAGAGACCCAGTACTTC. Amino acids: CSGRLAGVGETQYF.

The chain joins TRBV28 to TRBJ1-5, with TRBD1 identical over 8 bases. V trimming: 5 bases; J trimming: 7 bases; junction bases outside the gene matches: 4. Germline CDR1 is MDHEN and CDR2 is SYDVKM. This CDR3 is 13 amino acids long. CDR3 residues: CASSRTGTQPQHF. The CDR3 DNA reads as TGTGCCAGCAGTCGGACAGGGACCCAGCCCCAGCATTTT.

V is TRBV6-1 and J is TRBJ1-2, with TRBD1 as a possible D gene (5 bases). Trimming stripped 5 bases from V and 4 bases from J, with 8 bases between. Germline V gene lookup returns CDR1 MNHNS and CDR2 SASEGT. The CDR3 is 12 amino acids. CDR3 protein: CASSRQTYGYTF. The CDR3 nucleotides are TGTGCCAGCAGTAGACAGACCTATGGCTACACCTTC.

J is TRBJ2-1 and V is TRBV6-1, with 11 bases matching TRBD2. Germline trimming cut 7 bases from V and 7 bases from J; bases unmatched to any gene: 9. The CDR3 runs 15 residues. Germline V CDR1 and CDR2: MNHNS, SASEGT. CDR3 residues: CASTPTSGAGNEQFF. For the CDR3, the DNA is TGTGCCAGCACTCCGACTAGCGGGGCCGGGAATGAGCAGTTCTTC.

The chain recombines TRBV28 with TRBJ1-5, with D maybe TRBD1 (5 bases). The V end was cut by 7 bases, the J end by 11 bases, with 36 bases between. CDR1 and CDR2 from the germline V gene are MDHEN and SYDVKM. The CDR3 has 19 residues. CDR3 sequence (DNA): TGTGCCAGCACTCCTCCAACCCGAGGGCAGCGGGTCAGGGTGAGGGCCCAGCATTTT. Translating it yields CASTPPTRGQRVRVRAQHF.

J is TRBJ1-2 and V is TRBV25-1, with D possibly matching TRBD1 (5 bases). Germline V gene data show CDR1 as MGHDK and CDR2 as SYGVNS. Trimming cost V 3 bases and J 6 bases, with 17 bases left between them. CDR3 size: 15 residues. CDR3 nucleotides: TGTGCCAGCAGTGATAGGGACTGGTTGACTCATGGCTACACCTTC. It translates to CASSDRDWLTHGYTF.

In regard to this clone: At one end, the junction sequence differs from germline, possibly due to a read error. Within the sample, other DNA sequences also encode this same CDR3. The chain has TRBV5-4 and TRBJ2-2, with D perhaps TRBD1 (6 bases). Germline V gene data show CDR1 as SGHNT and CDR2 as YYREEE (reference sequence). The CDR3 covers 13 residues. The CDR3 DNA follows: TGCGCCAGCAGCTTGGACAGCACCGGGGAGCTGTTTTTT. This gives the protein CASSLDSTGELFF.

V usage is TRBV29-1 and J usage is TRBJ2-2; 9 nucleotides match TRBD2. Germline loops: CDR1 SQVTM, CDR2 ANQGSEA. V shed 4 bases, J shed 7 bases, and the junction held 7 bases outside the gene matches. The CDR3 runs 14 residues. CDR3 amino acids: CSVGAGGPFGELFF. In DNA form, the CDR3 reads TGCAGCGTTGGGGCGGGGGGGCCGTTCGGGGAGCTGTTTTTT.

V gene TRBV30 combines with J gene TRBJ1-1, with 7 bases fitting TRBD1. V gave up 7 bases and J gave up 1 base; unmatched junction bases: 12. CDR3 length: 15 amino acids. Germline V gene sequence: CDR1 GTSNPN, CDR2 SVGIG (reference sequence). In DNA form, the CDR3 reads TGTGCCTTCGGCATGAGGCGGGACAGGAACACTGAAGCTTTCTTT. It encodes CAFGMRRDRNTEAFF.

The chain links TRBV9 to TRBJ2-3, with TRBD2 identical over 9 bases. V lost 0 bases to trimming and J lost 4 bases; unmatched junction nucleotides: 9. The CDR3 is 17 amino acids. Germline V gene data show CDR1 as SGDLS and CDR2 as YYNGEE. CDR3 region: CASSVVGSGSVSDTQYF. The CDR3 coding sequence is TGTGCCAGCAGCGTAGTGGGTAGCGGGAGTGTCTCAGATACGCAGTATTTT.

The chain links TRBV11-2 to TRBJ2-7; D is perhaps TRBD1 (6 bases). CDR3 length: 14 amino acids. The V gene lost 5 bases and the J gene lost 1 base, with 12 bases spanning the gap. Germline V lookup: CDR1 SGHAT, CDR2 FQNNGV. CDR3 bases: TGTGCCAGCAGCCCCGGCAGGGGTTCCTACGAGCAGTACGTC. Translation: CASSPGRGSYEQYV.

The CDR3, as DNA: TGTGCCAGCAGTGAAGGATTAGCGGAATACAATGAGCAGTTCTTC. Translating it yields CASSEGLAEYNEQFF. This chain connects TRBV6-1 to TRBJ2-1; weak D call: TRBD2 (6 bases). The CDR3 is 15 amino acids. The germline V gene has CDR1 MNHNS and CDR2 SASEGT. Deletions cut 1 base from V and 4 bases from J, with 11 bases between.

This clone has only one observation. The chain couples TRBV18 to TRBJ2-2; 7 bases map to TRBD1. V trimming: 6 bases; J trimming: 4 bases; junction bases outside the gene matches: 8. The V gene's germline CDR1 is KGHSH and CDR2 LQKENI. This CDR3 region has 15 residues. The CDR3 region is CASSPRGLGTGELFF. For the CDR3, the DNA is TGTGCCAGCTCTCCAAGGGGGCTGGGCACCGGGGAGCTGTTTTTT. The full variable domain, in which reference TRBV18 and TRBJ2-2 provide the parts outside the CDR3, is NAGVMQNPRHLVRRRGQEARLRCSPMKGHSHVYWYRQLPEEGLKFMVYLQKENIIDESGMPKERFSAEFPKEGPSILRIQQVVRGDSAAYFCASSPRGLGTGELFFGEGSRLTVL.

CDR3 coding DNA: TGTGCCAGCAGCGTAGAAGCGGGAGGGGCCTACGAGCAGTACTTC. Protein sequence: CASSVEAGGAYEQYF. V and J are TRBV9 and TRBJ2-7; 10 bases are shared with TRBD2. Germline-derived CDR1 and CDR2 are SGDLS and YYNGEE. CDR3 size: 15 residues. V lost 0 bases, J lost 2 bases, and 2 bases stayed unmatched. Filled out from reference TRBV9 and TRBJ2-7, the complete variable domain reads DSGVTQTPKHLITATGQRVTLRCSPRSGDLSVYWYQQSLDQGLQFLIQYYNGEERAKGNILERFSAQQFPDLHSELNLSSLELGDSALYFCASSVEAGGAYEQYFGPGTRLTVT.

This clone was recorded a few times. The chain links TRBV9 to TRBJ2-1; 9 bases map to TRBD1. Looked up from germline, CDR1 is SGDLS and CDR2 is YYNGEE. With 3 bases clipped from V and 9 bases from J, the junction kept 7 bases outside the gene matches. CDR3 length: 14 residues. The CDR3 spells CASSAGTGGREQFF. The CDR3 DNA reads TGTGCCAGCAGCGCTGGTACAGGGGGCCGTGAGCAGTTCTTC.